These T cell receptor beta chains were read from a single sample in a study of sequential checkpoint blockade in melanoma. The data were produced by immunoSEQ multiplex PCR, yet TCRdb's version contains in-frame clones alone and is incomplete. The top ten hold about 32% of the sample, which has 11,000 to 15,000 clones, approximately 72% seen once. This material consisted of CD8+ T cells sorted from blood (inferred from file names), taken from a patient given nivolumab and ipilimumab in sequence. Receptor source: a human donor with melanoma. CDR3s include the opening cysteine and the closing phenylalanine or tryptophan. The D gene is left open where the match is weak.

TRBJ1-1 . TRBV6-4 CASSDLILGGLNTEAFF
TRBJ2-3 . TRBV30 CAWSGRGRTDTQYF
TRBJ1-5 TRBD1 TRBV27 CASNQGTDSNQPQHF
TRBJ2-7 . TRBV28 CASSLRGNLYEQYF
TRBJ2-1 . TRBV7-9 CASSSTFSYNEQFF
TRBJ2-3 . TRBV25-1 CASSDTDRGFF
TRBJ2-1 TRBD2 TRBV7-9 CASSLGTSGLDEQFF
TRBJ1-2 . TRBV5-4 CASSLVGGPDYGYTF
TRBJ2-1 TRBD2 TRBV9 CASSVFAGDYNEQFF
TRBJ1-4 . TRBV9 CASSPMGRPNEKLFF
TRBJ2-7 TRBD2 TRBV5-4 CASSLTGGEQYF
TRBJ2-7 TRBD2 TRBV13 CASSHGTSREGEQYF
TRBJ1-1 . TRBV9 CASSVSGNMNTEAFF
TRBJ1-1 TRBD1 TRBV12-5 CASGTGLAEAFF
TRBJ2-3 . TRBV6-5 CASTGGTDTQYF
TRBJ2-7 . TRBV6-1 CASSLLAGEQYF
TRBJ1-6 . TRBV27 CASRPQGRNSPLHF
. . TRBV5-6 CASRRTGSYEQYF
TRBJ2-1 TRBD2 TRBV7-9 CASRPLAGDYPYNEQFF
TRBJ2-1 TRBD2 TRBV29-1 CSVTGTSVLEQFF
TRBJ2-7 TRBD1 TRBV7-9 CASSPRDSLAYEQYF
TRBJ1-2 . TRBV13 CASKWRGGAGYGYTF
TRBJ1-4 TRBD1 TRBV27 CASSRTGQREKLFF
TRBJ1-5 . TRBV27 CASSLNVGHQPQHF
TRBJ2-1 TRBD2 TRBV27 CASSPPGLAGGFSYNEQFF
TRBJ1-2 . TRBV6-1 CASSEVAGLRYTF
TRBJ2-1 TRBD2 TRBV7-6 CASSLARGAGPPNEQFF
TRBJ2-7 . TRBV9 CASSPGQFPYEQYF
TRBJ2-1 TRBD2 TRBV7-9 CASSSRTSGRDEQFF
TRBJ2-1 TRBD2 TRBV5-4 CASSLMRERGNEQFF
TRBJ1-5 . TRBV21-1 CASSQGGGNNQPQHF
TRBJ1-2 . TRBV19 CASRGGPDGYGYTF
TRBJ1-1 TRBD1 TRBV5-1 CASSFSRTGETEAFF
TRBJ2-1 TRBD1 TRBV2 CASRDPGQGDEQFF